The 18 T cell receptor beta chains reported below all come from one sample, sequenced in a study of T cell responses to AZD1222 COVID-19 vaccine. TCRdb keeps only in-frame clones here, not all; method: immunoSEQ multiplex PCR. The data show 90,000 to 150,000 clones, with 80% to 95% seen just once and under 4.5% held by the top ten. This sample comprised peripheral blood, obtained 28 days after the second dose of the MenACWY control vaccine. All receptors derive from an adult who received the MenACWY meningococcal vaccine as a control.

CDR3 in amino acids: CASSLDTGREQYF. The DNA of the CDR3 is TGTGCCAGCAGCTTAGACACAGGGCGCGAGCAGTACTTC. This chain connects TRBV7-3 to TRBJ2-7, with D tentatively TRBD1 (6 bases). The CDR3 has 13 amino acids. V dropped 2 bases and J dropped 6 bases, with 11 bases sitting between them. Per germline, CDR1 SGHTA and CDR2 FQGTGA.

This rearrangement joins TRBV6-5 to TRBJ2-2; D gene unclear. CDR1 and CDR2 from the germline V gene are MNHEY and SVGAGI. V was cut by 5 bases and J by 8 bases, with 9 bases left in between. The CDR3 has 12 residues. CDR3: CASSPGGGELFF. The CDR3 bases are TGTGCCAGCAGTCCCGGTGGGGGGGAGCTGTTTTTT.

The chain joins TRBV10-3 to TRBJ2-3; 12 bases line up with TRBD2. Looked up from germline, CDR1 is ENHRY and CDR2 is SYGVKD. CDR3 length equals 17 residues. V lost 6 bases to trimming and J lost 0 bases; unmatched junction nucleotides: 7. The CDR3 DNA reads TGTGCCATCAGGAGTGGACTAGCGGGGAGTAGCACAGATACGCAGTATTTT. Protein sequence: CAIRSGLAGSSTDTQYF.

This chain connects TRBV2 to TRBJ2-3, with 10 bases matching TRBD1. With V trimmed by 5 bases and J by 3 bases, 5 bases remained unmatched. This CDR3 contains 15 residues. CDR1 is SNHLY and CDR2 is FYNNEI in the germline V gene. CDR3 coding DNA: TGTGCCAGCAGTTTGGACAGGGGGAGTACAGATACGCAGTATTTT. It is translated as CASSLDRGSTDTQYF.

The chain links TRBV28 to TRBJ1-1, with TRBD1 identical over 11 bases. V lost 6 bases and J lost 3; bases outside the gene matches: 3. The CDR3 runs to 14 residues. The V gene's germline CDR1 is MDHEN and CDR2 SYDVKM. In DNA form, the CDR3 reads TGTGCCAGCAGCGGACAGGGGGCGGACACTGAAGCTTTCTTT. This codes for CASSGQGADTEAFF.

The chain employs TRBV19 and TRBJ1-2; 10 bases map to TRBD1. The trim removed 10 bases at V and 6 bases at J, leaving 11 bases unmatched. The CDR3 has 14 amino acids. Germline V gives CDR1 LNHDA, CDR2 SQIVND (reference sequence). CDR3 sequence: CATLGGQGDDGYTF. Here the CDR3 DNA reads TGTGCCACCTTAGGAGGACAGGGGGATGATGGCTACACCTTC.

The chain carries TRBV10-1 and TRBJ2-3; weak D call: TRBD1 (6 bases). The CDR3 runs to 18 residues. The V and J ends lost 0 bases and 0 bases respectively, with 16 bases between them. Germline CDR1 is WNHNN and CDR2 is SYGVQD (reference sequence). For the CDR3, the DNA is TGCGCCAGCAGTGAGTCGAGGGTGGACAGCCTTAGCACAGATACGCAGTATTTT. Its translation: CASSESRVDSLSTDTQYF.

The chain joins TRBV6-5 to TRBJ1-5, with 7 bases identical to TRBD1. Per germline, CDR1 MNHEY and CDR2 SVGAGI. The CDR3 runs to 15 residues. With 4 bases clipped from V and 1 base from J, the junction kept 4 bases outside the gene matches. DNA for the CDR3: TGTGCCAGCAGTTTTGACAGGGAGAGCAATCAGCCCCAGCATTTT. Translating gives CASSFDRESNQPQHF.

This chain links TRBV29-1 with TRBJ2-7; a weak D match, TRBD1 (5 bases). V shed 1 base and J shed 4 bases, with 8 bases lying between them. Germline lookup yields CDR1 SQVTM and CDR2 ANQGSEA. The CDR3 spans 12 residues. The CDR3 sequence is CSVEGTPYEQYF. CDR3 bases: TGCAGCGTTGAAGGGACACCTTACGAGCAGTACTTC.

The V gene is TRBV9, the J gene TRBJ2-7, with a weak D call TRBD1 (5 bases). The ends were cut back, 7 bases at V and 1 base at J, with 12 bases in the middle. Looked up from germline, CDR1 is SGDLS and CDR2 is YYNGEE. The length of the CDR3 is 13 residues. The CDR3 sequence is CASSSRQSYEQYV. CDR3 bases: TGTGCCAGCTCATCCCGACAGTCCTACGAGCAGTACGTC.

This sequence joins TRBV19 and TRBJ1-2; D call uncertain. The CDR3 has 12 amino acids. Germline V lookup: CDR1 LNHDA, CDR2 SQIVND (reference sequence). The V gene lost 6 bases and the J gene lost 7 bases, with 12 bases spanning the gap. CDR3 coding DNA: TGTGCCAGTAGACGGTGGCGGAGTGGCTACACCTTC. Amino acid sequence: CASRRWRSGYTF.

This chain connects TRBV7-6 to TRBJ2-1; 7 positions match TRBD2. Germline-derived CDR1 and CDR2 are SGHVS and FNYEAQ. The trim removed 5 bases at V and 0 bases at J, leaving 7 bases unmatched. The CDR3 consists of 16 residues. The CDR3 spells CASSRILADSYNEQFF. Here the CDR3 DNA reads TGTGCCAGCAGCCGAATTCTAGCGGACTCCTACAATGAGCAGTTCTTC.

The genes are TRBV7-2 and TRBJ2-5, with 11 nucleotides matching TRBD2. The length of the CDR3 is 15 residues. CDR1 and CDR2 from the germline V gene are SGHTA and FQGNSA. After removal of 6 bases from V and 2 bases from J, the junction contained 5 bases not matched to a gene. The chain's CDR3 is CASRPTSGKQETQYF. In DNA, the CDR3 is TGTGCCAGCAGGCCGACTAGCGGGAAACAAGAGACCCAGTACTTC.

The V gene is TRBV6-4, the J gene TRBJ2-3, with 8 positions matching TRBD2. Trimming cost V 4 bases and J 2 bases; bases outside gene matches: 5. CDR1 is MRHNA, CDR2 SNTAGT, per germline. The CDR3 is 15 amino acids. This CDR3 is CASSGEAGATDTQYF. CDR3 DNA: TGTGCCAGCAGTGGGGAAGCGGGGGCCACAGATACGCAGTATTTT.

The V and J genes are TRBV28 and TRBJ2-7, with TRBD2 matching over 16 bases. The CDR3 has 19 amino acids. Per the germline V gene, CDR1 is MDHEN and CDR2 is SYDVKM. J gave up 0 bases and V 4 bases, and 9 bases lay outside the gene matches. The CDR3 here is CASSSQPGTSGRASYEQYF. The CDR3, as DNA: TGTGCCAGCAGTTCCCAGCCCGGGACTAGCGGGAGGGCCTCCTACGAGCAGTACTTC.

This chain links TRBV28 with TRBJ2-3; TRBD1 matches at 9 bases. Germline CDR1 MDHEN, CDR2 SYDVKM. V trimming: 4 bases; J trimming: 3 bases; junction bases outside the gene matches: 14. This CDR3 contains 18 residues. Here the CDR3 DNA reads TGTGCCAGCAGTTCACCCTATAAAACAGGGGGCGCGACAGATACGCAGTATTTT. As protein: CASSSPYKTGGATDTQYF.

This rearrangement joins TRBV13 to TRBJ2-1; weak D call: TRBD2 (5 bases). Germline V lookup: CDR1 PRHDT, CDR2 FYEKMQ (reference sequence). The V and J ends lost 5 bases and 3 bases respectively, with 11 bases between them. The CDR3 loop spans 14 amino acids. The CDR3 is CASSQGLSYNEQFF. As DNA, the CDR3 is TGTGCCAGCAGCCAAGGACTGAGCTACAATGAGCAGTTCTTC.

The chain recombines TRBV19 with TRBJ1-4; D gene ambiguous. The CDR3 consists of 14 residues. The germline V gene encodes CDR1 LNHDA and CDR2 SQIVND (reference sequence). Between the trimmed V and J ends, which lost 2 bases and 3 bases, there was a span of 7 bases. The CDR3 protein is CASSIRRSNEKLFF. The DNA for the CDR3 is TGTGCCAGTAGTATACGGCGGTCTAATGAAAAACTGTTTTTT.